Listed below are T cell receptor beta chains from one sample, sequenced in a study of blood T cell repertoires in COVID-19. The method was immunoSEQ multiplex PCR; TCRdb's version includes in-frame clones alone and lacks a portion of them. The sample lists approximately 250,000 clones, about 86% seen once, with about 4% in the top ten. Sequencing was done on a sample of PBMCs or T cells enriched from blood (not recorded which). These receptors were taken from a man aged 25-45 years with acute COVID-19. The CDR3 runs from the conserved cysteine through the conserved F or W. D genes are given only for firm matches. Only part of the rows carry a size: once, few, many, or a class if the clone is expanded.

few,TRBD2,TRBJ2-1,TRBV14,CASSQDSGLAGANEQFF,TGTGCCAGCAGCCAAGATAGTGGGCTAGCGGGGGCCAATGAGCAGTTCTTC
.,TRBD1,TRBJ2-2,TRBV4-3,CASSPTGTGLNTGELFF,TGCGCCAGCAGCCCGACCGGGACAGGGCTAAACACCGGGGAGCTGTTTTTT
.,TRBD1,TRBJ1-2,TRBV5-1,CASSLGQASGYTF,TGTGCCAGCAGCCTGGGACAGGCCTCGGGCTACACCTTC
.,TRBD2,TRBJ2-1,TRBV6-2/TRBV6-3,CASSASGISYNEQFF,TGTGCCAGCAGTGCTAGCGGGATATCCTACAATGAGCAGTTCTTC
.,TRBD2,TRBJ2-3,TRBV9,CASSVARGASGRTDTQYF,TGTGCCAGCAGCGTAGCTCGCGGGGCTAGCGGGAGAACAGATACGCAGTATTTT
.,TRBD1,TRBJ1-2,TRBV7-9,CASILPGTGASKAF,TGTGCCAGCATCCTCCCCGGGACAGGGGCTTCTAAAGCCTTC
few,TRBD2,TRBJ2-1,TRBV6-1,CASSEDGGAYNEQFF,TGTGCCAGCAGTGAAGACGGGGGGGCCTACAATGAGCAGTTCTTC
.,TRBD1,TRBJ1-1,TRBV18,CASSGGQGEAFF,TGTGCCAGCTCAGGTGGACAGGGTGAAGCTTTCTTT
.,TRBD1,TRBJ1-2,TRBV5-1,CASRKDRAVYGYTF,TGTGCCAGCAGGAAAGACAGGGCTGTCTATGGCTACACCTTC
.,TRBD2,TRBJ2-1,TRBV27,CASSLFGGRVNEQFF,TGTGCCAGCAGTTTATTTGGGGGGAGGGTGAATGAGCAGTTCTTC
.,.,TRBJ2-2,TRBV6-5,CASREMDTGELFF,TGTGCCAGCAGGGAGATGGACACCGGGGAGCTGTTTTTT
.,TRBD2,TRBJ2-1,TRBV10-2,CASSGGSGGAEEQFF,TGCGCCAGCAGTGGAGGAAGCGGGGGGGCCGAGGAGCAGTTCTTC
.,TRBD1,TRBJ2-2,TRBV6-5,CASSYLAGGDGELFF,TGTGCCAGCAGTTACCTGGCAGGGGGCGACGGGGAGCTGTTTTTT
.,TRBD1,TRBJ1-4,TRBV9,CASSVDRTNNEKLFF,TGTGCCAGCAGCGTGGACAGGACCAACAATGAAAAACTGTTTTTT
.,.,TRBJ1-2,TRBV6-5,CASSFSTNYGYTF,TGTGCCAGCAGTTTTAGCACCAACTATGGCTACACCTTC
few,.,TRBJ2-6,TRBV29-1,CSVISGANVLTF,TGCAGCGTTATATCTGGGGCCAACGTCCTGACTTTC
.,TRBD1,TRBJ2-3,TRBV27,CASSFEDRRTDTQYF,TGTGCCAGCAGCTTTGAGGACAGGAGAACAGATACGCAGTATTTT
.,TRBD1,TRBJ2-5,TRBV11-2,CASSAGTGIETQYF,TGTGCCAGCAGCGCCGGGACAGGGATAGAGACCCAGTACTTC
.,TRBD2,TRBJ2-1,TRBV9,CASSEGSGMPYNEQFF,TGTGCCAGCAGCGAGGGTAGCGGGATGCCATACAATGAGCAGTTCTTC
.,.,TRBJ2-1,TRBV6-5,CASRESSYNEQFF,TGTGCCAGCAGGGAGAGCTCCTACAATGAGCAGTTCTTC
.,.,TRBJ1-1,TRBV3-1/TRBV3-2,CASSQDDSHPNTEAFF,TGTGCCAGCAGCCAAGACGACAGCCATCCGAACACTGAAGCTTTCTTT
medium-sized,TRBD1,TRBJ2-1,TRBV6-4,CASSDRGHNEQFF,TGTGCCAGCAGTGACAGGGGGCACAATGAGCAGTTCTTC
.,.,TRBJ1-1,TRBV11-2,CASSLNQVTEAFF,TGTGCCAGCAGCTTAAATCAGGTCACTGAAGCTTTCTTT
.,.,TRBJ2-1,TRBV9,CASSVVGGAHRNEQFF,TGTGCCAGCAGCGTAGTAGGGGGAGCCCATAGGAATGAGCAGTTCTTC
.,.,TRBJ2-3,TRBV7-8,CASSLVLAGKFADTQYF,TGTGCCAGCAGCTTAGTATTGGCAGGGAAGTTTGCAGATACGCAGTATTTT
many,.,TRBJ1-2,TRBV19,CASSIEPRVYGYTF,TGTGCCAGTAGTATAGAGCCGAGGGTCTATGGCTACACCTTC
.,TRBD1,TRBJ2-1,TRBV5-1,CASSLVGQGTYNEQFF,TGCGCCAGCAGCTTGGTCGGACAGGGGACATACAATGAGCAGTTCTTC
.,.,TRBJ1-2,TRBV18,CASSRQQGGDSANYGYTF,TGTGCCAGCTCTCGACAACAGGGAGGGGACTCGGCTAACTATGGCTACACCTTC
.,TRBD1,TRBJ1-4,TRBV5-6,CASSSYGTGFREKLFF,TGTGCCAGCAGCTCATACGGGACAGGCTTCAGGGAAAAACTGTTTTTT
.,TRBD1,TRBJ2-2,TRBV6-5,CATTPGQGGAGELFF,TGTGCCACCACGCCGGGACAGGGCGGAGCCGGGGAGCTGTTTTTT
once,.,TRBJ1-1,TRBV5-6,CASSLPTGMNTEAFF,TGTGCCAGCAGCTTGCCAACAGGGATGAACACTGAAGCTTTCTTT
.,.,TRBJ1-2,TRBV11-2,CASSLSRAYGYTF,TGTGCCAGCAGCTTAAGCAGGGCATATGGCTACACCTTC
.,.,TRBJ1-5,TRBV19,CASSMLGPPQHF,TGTGCCAGTAGTATGTTGGGCCCGCCCCAGCATTTT
.,TRBD1,TRBJ1-4,TRBV7-9,CASSGTGVTTEKLFF,TGTGCCAGCAGCGGGACAGGGGTGACTACTGAAAAACTGTTTTTT
.,.,TRBJ1-2,TRBV25-1,CASSEYPDGYTF,TGTGCCAGCAGTGAATACCCGGATGGCTACACCTTC
.,TRBD1,TRBJ1-6,TRBV5-1,CASSPGQGISPLHF,TGCGCCAGCAGCCCGGGACAGGGAATTTCACCCCTCCACTTT
.,.,TRBJ2-2,TRBV28,CASTLEGGRTGELFF,TGTGCCAGCACCCTCGAGGGGGGGCGAACCGGGGAGCTGTTTTTT
.,TRBD2,TRBJ2-4,TRBV11-2,CASSLGLSPGGIQYF,TGTGCCAGCAGCCTGGGACTTTCTCCGGGGGGCATTCAGTACTTC
.,.,TRBJ1-1,TRBV20-1,CSASERSAFF,TGCAGTGCTAGCGAGAGGTCGGCTTTCTTT
.,TRBD2,TRBJ2-2,TRBV7-6,CASSSSSGLAGVVGELFF,TGTGCCAGCAGCTCCTCAAGCGGACTAGCGGGAGTGGTCGGGGAGCTGTTTTTT
.,TRBD2,TRBJ2-2,TRBV5-1,CASSFAPAGGSPTNTGELFF,TGTGCCAGCAGTTTCGCCCCAGCCGGGGGGAGTCCCACGAACACCGGGGAGCTGTTTTTT
.,.,TRBJ1-4,TRBV29-1,CSVVVKTGEKLFF,TGCAGCGTTGTCGTCAAGACGGGTGAAAAACTGTTTTTT
many,.,TRBJ2-1,TRBV2,CASTSDNEQFF,TGTGCCAGCACTAGCGACAATGAGCAGTTCTTC
.,.,TRBJ1-4,TRBV19,CASIREGVGEKLFF,TGTGCCAGTATCCGAGAAGGGGTAGGGGAAAAACTGTTTTTT
.,.,TRBJ2-1,TRBV12-3/TRBV12-4,CASSLMPSWQFF,TGTGCCAGCAGTTTAATGCCTAGCTGGCAGTTCTTC